The 5 T cell receptor beta chains below all came from one sample that was sequenced in a study of human T cells and chemical hapten exposure. MiXCR, applied by TCRdb to the RACE reads, yields one record per CDR3 protein. The table lists 250,000 to 300,000 distinct CDR3 sequences, roughly 7.7% of them singletons. The time point was: pre-sensitization, week 0. Treatment in this sample: therapeutic diphenylcyclopropenone sensitization with weekly scalp DPC. Here the sequenced sample was whole blood, taken in connection with sensitization to the hapten diphenylcyclopropenone (DPC). All receptors come from a man aged 18 to 29 with alopecia areata. Some clones in this sample may be carry-over from other donors' samples.

This clonotype showed up many times. The chain links TRBV5-6 to TRBJ1-4; 11 positions match TRBD1. The CDR3 contains 15 residues. The V gene's germline CDR1 is SGHDT and CDR2 YYEEEE. Losses at the gene ends were 3 bases for V and 7 bases for J; bases not matched to a gene: 5. The CDR3 spells CASSSSGTGGEKLFF. The CDR3 DNA reads as TGTGCCAGCAGCTCCTCAGGGACAGGGGGTGAAAAACTGTTTTTT.

The chain combines TRBV4-3 with TRBJ1-4, with 8 bases matching TRBD1. Germline lookup yields CDR1 LGHNA and CDR2 YSLEER. V gave up 0 bases and J gave up 5 bases; unmatched junction bases: 5. The CDR3 runs 16 residues. Here the CDR3 reads CASSQDTTGENEKLFF. The CDR3 coding sequence is TGCGCCAGCAGCCAAGATACGACAGGGGAAAATGAAAAACTGTTTTTT.

V and J are TRBV11-1 and TRBJ2-1; maybe TRBD2 (5 bases). Germline CDR1 and CDR2: SGHAT and FQDESV (reference sequence). This CDR3 is built from 14 residues. With 0 bases removed from V and 8 bases from J, the gap between germline ends came to 11 bases. The CDR3 is CASSLAASRDEQFF. The CDR3 DNA is TGTGCCAGCAGCTTAGCAGCTAGCCGTGATGAGCAGTTCTTC.

The chain has TRBV29-1 and TRBJ1-1; D not resolved. CDR1 is SQVTM, CDR2 ANQGSEA, per germline. CDR3 size: 12 residues. V dropped 4 bases and J dropped 4 bases, with 10 bases sitting between them. CDR3 DNA: TGCAGCGTTGTGATGAGTGTCACTGAAGCTTTCTTT. Residues: CSVVMSVTEAFF. Variable domain in full (rest from reference TRBV29-1 and TRBJ1-1): SAVISQKPSRDICQRGTSLTIQCQVDSQVTMMFWYRQQPGQSLTLIATANQGSEATYESGFVIDKFPISRPNLTFSTLTVSNMSPEDSSIYLCSVVMSVTEAFFGQGTRLTVV.

The sample holds a few counts of this clonotype. This rearrangement joins TRBV28 to TRBJ1-2, with 7 bases aligning to TRBD1. The V gene's germline CDR1 is MDHEN and CDR2 SYDVKM. J gave up 4 bases and V 5 bases, and 7 bases lay outside the gene matches. The CDR3 loop spans 14 amino acids. In nucleotides, the CDR3 is TGTGCCAGCAGTACCCCGACAGGGACCTATGGCTACACCTTC. Its translation: CASSTPTGTYGYTF.